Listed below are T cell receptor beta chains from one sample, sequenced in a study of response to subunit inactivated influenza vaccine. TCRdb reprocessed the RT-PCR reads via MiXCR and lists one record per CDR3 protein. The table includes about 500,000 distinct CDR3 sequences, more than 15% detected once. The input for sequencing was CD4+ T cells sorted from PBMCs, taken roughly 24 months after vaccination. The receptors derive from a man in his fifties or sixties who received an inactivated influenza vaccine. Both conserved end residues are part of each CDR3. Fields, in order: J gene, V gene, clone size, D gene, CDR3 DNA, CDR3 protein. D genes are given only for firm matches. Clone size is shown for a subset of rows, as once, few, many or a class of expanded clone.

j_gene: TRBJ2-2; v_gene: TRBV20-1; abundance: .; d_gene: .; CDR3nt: TGCAGTGCTAGAAAGGCCCAGGCCGGGGAGCTGTTTTTT; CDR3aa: CSARKAQAGELFF
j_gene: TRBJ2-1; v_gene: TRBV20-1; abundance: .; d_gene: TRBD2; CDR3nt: TGCAGTGCTCTGACTAGCGGGAGGGTCAATGAGCAGTTCTTC; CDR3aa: CSALTSGRVNEQFF
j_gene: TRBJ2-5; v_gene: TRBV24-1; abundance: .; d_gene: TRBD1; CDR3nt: TGTGCCACCAGTGATGCCGGGACAGGTGGTGCAGAGACCCAGTACTTC; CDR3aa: CATSDAGTGGAETQYF
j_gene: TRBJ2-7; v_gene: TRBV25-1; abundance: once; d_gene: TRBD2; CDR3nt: TGTGCAACCGGTAGACTAGCGGGAGGGGAGCAGTACTTC; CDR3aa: CATGRLAGGEQYF
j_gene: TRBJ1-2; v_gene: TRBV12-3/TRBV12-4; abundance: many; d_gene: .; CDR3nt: TGTGCCAGCAGTTCTTTTGCAGGGGACCACACCTTC; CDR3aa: CASSSFAGDHTF
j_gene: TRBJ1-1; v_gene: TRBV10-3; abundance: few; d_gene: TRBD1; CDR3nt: TGTGCCATCAGTGACTCCAGGGGGAGTACTGAAGCTTTCTTT; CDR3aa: CAISDSRGSTEAFF
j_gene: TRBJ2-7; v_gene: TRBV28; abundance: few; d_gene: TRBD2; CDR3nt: TGTGCCAGCAGTTTTACCCTAGCGGGATTGTCCTACGAGCAGTACTTC; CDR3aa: CASSFTLAGLSYEQYF
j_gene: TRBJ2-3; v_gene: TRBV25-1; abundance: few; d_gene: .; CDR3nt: TGTGCCAGCAGTGAATCCCCCCTGGTGTTTGATTTT; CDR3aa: CASSESPLVFDF
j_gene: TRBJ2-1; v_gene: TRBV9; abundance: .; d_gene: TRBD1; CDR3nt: TGTGCCAGCAGCGCGACCGGGACAGGGGGCTATGAGCAGTTCTTC; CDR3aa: CASSATGTGGYEQFF
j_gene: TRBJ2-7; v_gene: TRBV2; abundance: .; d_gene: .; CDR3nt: TGTGCCAGCAGTGTACACCACGAGCAGTACTTC; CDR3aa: CASSVHHEQYF
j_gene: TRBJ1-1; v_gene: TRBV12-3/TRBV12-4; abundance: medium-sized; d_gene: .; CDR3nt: TGCGCCAGCAGCTTATCCGGGAACACTGAAGCTTTCTTT; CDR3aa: CASSLSGNTEAFF
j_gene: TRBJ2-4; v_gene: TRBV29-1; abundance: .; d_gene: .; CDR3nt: TGCAGCGTTTCACCGCTAGCCAAAAACATTCAGTACTTC; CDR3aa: CSVSPLAKNIQYF
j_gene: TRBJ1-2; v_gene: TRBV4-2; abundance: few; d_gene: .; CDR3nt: TGTGCCAGCAGCCAAGACAGTCTCTATGGCTACACCTTC; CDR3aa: CASSQDSLYGYTF
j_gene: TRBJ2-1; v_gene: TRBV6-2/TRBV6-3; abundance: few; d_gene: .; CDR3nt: TGTGCCAGCAGTTTCCGTTTAGTGAAGAATGAGCAGTTCTTC; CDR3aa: CASSFRLVKNEQFF
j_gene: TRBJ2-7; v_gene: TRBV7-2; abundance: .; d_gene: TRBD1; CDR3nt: TGTGCCAGCAACTGGGGACAGGGGGCCGAGCAGTACTTC; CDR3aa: CASNWGQGAEQYF
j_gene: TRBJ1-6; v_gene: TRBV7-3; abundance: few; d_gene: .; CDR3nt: TGTGCCAGCAGCTTAGGGTTGGGATCACCCCTCCACTTT; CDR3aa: CASSLGLGSPLHF
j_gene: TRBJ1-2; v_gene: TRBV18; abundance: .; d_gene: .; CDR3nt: TGTGCCAGCTCACCACTGGCCCGGAGTGCCTACTATGGCTACACCTTC; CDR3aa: CASSPLARSAYYGYTF